The TCR beta chain described here comes from a study of control samples from healthy donors and cancer patients. CDR3 length equals 15 residues. Trimming cost V 3 bases and J 6 bases, with 15 bases left between them. The germline V gene has CDR1 LGHDT and CDR2 YNNKEL (reference sequence). The method was immunoSEQ multiplex PCR; TCRdb's version includes in-frame clones alone and lacks a portion of them. This sample has tens of thousands of clones, with around 84% found just once. The sequenced sample consisted of PBMCs. The receptor was derived from a man aged 55 to 70 with head and neck cancer. The rearrangement joins TRBV3-1 (or the pseudogene TRBV3-2) to TRBJ1-5; D remains ambiguous. The CDR3 DNA is TGTGCCAGCAGCCAGGGAGCCCTGACGAGTCAGCCCCAGCATTTT. It yields the protein CASSQGALTSQPQHF.